This TCR beta chain is drawn from a study of graft-versus-host responses after intestinal transplantation. About the research overall: The study gave all recipients anti-thymocyte globulin induction, then tacrolimus and steroids for two to three years. Findings and limits, study-wide: GvH clone levels peaked in circulation, and this peak was associated with early post-transplant HvG declines. Graft-donor T cell macrochimerism coincided with high graft-versus-host to host-versus-graft clonal ratios in allografts.

Libraries were prepared by immunoSEQ multiplex PCR; TCRdb keeps only in-frame clonotypes and omits some of them. The sample includes about 81,000 clones, approximately 90% of them seen just once. Germline V gene data show CDR1 as SGHTA and CDR2 as FQGNSA. This CDR3 region has 15 residues. Trimming removed 4 bases at V and 7 bases at J, with 17 bases between. To note about this clone: Its antigen is as yet unknown.

The origin of this receptor is a human donor who was the organ donor for an intestinal transplant. The sequencing used unstimulated CD4+ T cells sorted from spleen or lymph node cells, collected before transplant. The chain uses TRBV7-2 and TRBJ2-1; D is possibly TRBD2 (5 bases). CDR3 coding DNA: TGTGCCAGCAGCTCCGGATATAGCGTGGGGAATGAGCAGTTCTTC. Translating it yields CASSSGYSVGNEQFF.